This record concerns one T cell receptor (beta chain) sequence. No antigen is known for it. Per the original data handling: A classifier of distant metastasis in papillary thyroid cancer was built from CDR3 differences (across clinicopathological groups). TCRdb called clones again from the PCR reads with MiXCR. The V and J calls reflect TCRdb's pipeline rather than the authors' work. The repertoire holds about 4,500 clones, with roughly 30% as singletons. This entry belongs to a study of metastatic and nonmetastatic thyroid tumors. Study-level information: A comparison of repertoires was made across blood and tumor or nodule tissue from malignant and benign thyroid patients.

Study-wide results and limits: Benign nodules were reported to have significantly lower TCR beta diversity than malignant thyroid tumors, in blood and tumor.

All patients were treatment-naive before thyroid surgery. CDR3 length equals 15 residues. V was pared by 6 bases and J by 4 bases, with 18 bases between. The germline V gene has CDR1 MRHNA and CDR2 SNTAGT. The V and J genes are TRBV6-4 and TRBJ1-1; D is uncertain. The material sequenced was adjacent normal tissue. The clonotype originates from a male donor with papillary thyroid cancer or a benign thyroid nodule (not recorded which). Some clones in this sample may be carry-over from other donors' samples. The CDR3 is CASSWVLLVSTEAFF. The DNA of the CDR3 is TGTGCCAGCAGCTGGGTCCTTCTGGTTTCCACTGAAGCTTTCTTT.